This entry features one T cell receptor beta chain sequence. Its antigen is unidentified. From germline, CDR1 is MNHEY and CDR2 SVGAGI. The V end was cut by 0 bases, the J end by 7 bases, with 16 bases between. This CDR3 region has 16 residues. These data are taken from a study of T cell responses to AZD1222 COVID-19 vaccine. Study-level findings and limits: Donors were mostly white British, more females; clonal diversity possibly underestimated. Variant regions that are unmutated are reportedly the target of nearly half of spike-specific TCRs. Seropositive at baseline were only a handful of AZD1222 recipients. Spike regions recognized by vaccine-associated CD4 TCRs spanned the protein, led by 160-218 and 743-854.

Profiling relied on immunoSEQ multiplex PCR, and the TCRdb table lists in-frame clones only, not all of them. Of more than 110,000 clones in the sample, around 91% were seen once. This clonotype was obtained from an adult in good health. Specimen: peripheral blood, collected on day 0 of AZD1222 vaccination. The chain recombines TRBV6-5 with TRBJ1-3, with a possible D match to TRBD1 (6 bases). This CDR3 reads CASSYSYRDPRNTIYF. CDR3 in DNA: TGTGCCAGCAGTTACTCCTACAGGGACCCGAGGAACACCATATATTTT.